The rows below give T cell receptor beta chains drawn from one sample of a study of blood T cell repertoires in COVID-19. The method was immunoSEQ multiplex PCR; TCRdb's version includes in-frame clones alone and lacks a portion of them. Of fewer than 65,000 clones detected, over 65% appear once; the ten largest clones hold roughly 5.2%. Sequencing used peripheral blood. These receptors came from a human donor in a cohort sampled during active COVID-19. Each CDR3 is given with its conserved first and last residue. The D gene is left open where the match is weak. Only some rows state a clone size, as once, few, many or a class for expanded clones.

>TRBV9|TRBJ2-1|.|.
TGTGCCAGCAGCGTAGTTGAGGGTTCATACAATGAGCAGTTCTTC
CASSVVEGSYNEQFF
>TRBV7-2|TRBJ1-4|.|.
TGTGCCAGCAGCTTAGGTGGCAGGGTCAATGAAAAACTGTTTTTT
CASSLGGRVNEKLFF
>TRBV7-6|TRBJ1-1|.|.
TGTGCCAGCAGCTTAGCGGGGGGGGTGGCGACCACTGAAGCTTTCTTT
CASSLAGGVATTEAFF
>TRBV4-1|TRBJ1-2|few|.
TGCGCCAGCAGCCAAGATCACCGGGGGGCGGATGGCTACACCTTC
CASSQDHRGADGYTF
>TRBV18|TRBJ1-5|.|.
TGTGCCAGCTCACCCCAGACAGGAGGTCAGCCCCAGCATTTT
CASSPQTGGQPQHF
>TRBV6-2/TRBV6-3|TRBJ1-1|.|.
TGTGCCAGCAGTCGCAGGGATTACACTGAAGCTTTCTTT
CASSRRDYTEAFF
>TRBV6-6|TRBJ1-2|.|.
TGTGCCAGCAGTCCTAGGAGTTTAAGGGGGACCAGCTATGGCTACACCTTC
CASSPRSLRGTSYGYTF
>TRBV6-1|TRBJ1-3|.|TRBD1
TGTGCCAGCAGTGAGGGACAGGGGAAAACTGGAAACACCATATATTTT
CASSEGQGKTGNTIYF
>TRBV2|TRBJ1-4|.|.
TGTGCCAGCAGTGAAGCCGGGCGGGGGCTCATAGAAAAACTGTTTTTT
CASSEAGRGLIEKLFF
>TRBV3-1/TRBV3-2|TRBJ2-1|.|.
TGTGCCAGCAGCCAAGTCAGGGAGCAGTTCTTC
CASSQVREQFF
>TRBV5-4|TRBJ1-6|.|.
TGTGCCAGCAGCTTGAAACAGGGACACGGCACCTATAATTCACCCCTCCACTTT
CASSLKQGHGTYNSPLHF
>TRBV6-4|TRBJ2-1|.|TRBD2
TGTGCCAGCAGCCGAGGGCTAGCGGGGGGGCACAATGAGCAGTTCTTC
CASSRGLAGGHNEQFF
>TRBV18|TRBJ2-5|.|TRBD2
TGTGCCAGCTCACAGCACACGGGGGGAGAGACCCAGTACTTC
CASSQHTGGETQYF
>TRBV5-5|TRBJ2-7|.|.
TGTGCCAGCAGCCCAGGGTTCGCGCAGGGGCGCTCCTACGAGCAGTACTTC
CASSPGFAQGRSYEQYF
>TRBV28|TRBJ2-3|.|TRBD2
TGTGCCAGCAGTCTCCACGGACTAGCGGGGGGACAGACTACAGATACGCAGTATTTT
CASSLHGLAGGQTTDTQYF
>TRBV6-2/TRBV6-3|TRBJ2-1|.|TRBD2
TGTGCCAGCAGTCCATGGGAGGGTACCTCCTACAATGAGCAGTTCTTC
CASSPWEGTSYNEQFF
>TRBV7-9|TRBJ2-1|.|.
TGTGCCAGCAGCTTAGCTACACAGGGAGATTACAATGAGCAGTTCTTC
CASSLATQGDYNEQFF
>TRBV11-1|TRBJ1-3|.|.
TGTGCCAGCAGCTTGGAGGGACCGCTGGGCAACACCATATATTTT
CASSLEGPLGNTIYF
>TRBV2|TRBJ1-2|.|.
TGTGCCAGCAGGTGGGAGTATGGCTACACCTTC
CASRWEYGYTF
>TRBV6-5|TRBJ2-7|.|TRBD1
TGTGCCAGCAGAGAGACCGGGACAGTATCCTACGAGCAGTACTTC
CASRETGTVSYEQYF
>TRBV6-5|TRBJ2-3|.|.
TGTGCCAGCAGTCTGACAGTCCCCGCGGGGGATACGCAGTATTTT
CASSLTVPAGDTQYF
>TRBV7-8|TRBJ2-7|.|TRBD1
TGTGCCAGCAGCTTTACAGGGGATTACGAGCAGTACTTC
CASSFTGDYEQYF
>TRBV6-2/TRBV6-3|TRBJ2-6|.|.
TGTGCCAGCAGCCTCAGGGGCACTGGGGCCAACGTCCTGACTTTC
CASSLRGTGANVLTF
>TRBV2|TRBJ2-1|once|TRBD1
TGTGCCAGCAAGGACAGGAGCTCCTACAATGAGCAGTTCTTC
CASKDRSSYNEQFF
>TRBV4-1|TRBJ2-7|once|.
TGCGCCAGCAGCCAATCGATTCTACCGCGATACGAGCAGTACTTC
CASSQSILPRYEQYF
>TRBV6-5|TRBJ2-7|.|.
TGTGCCAGCAGTACACGACAGGGAGGATCCTACGAGCAGTACTTC
CASSTRQGGSYEQYF
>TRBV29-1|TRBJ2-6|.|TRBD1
TGCAGCGTTGAAGGGGGACAGGGGAGTGGGGCCAACGTCCTGACTTTC
CSVEGGQGSGANVLTF
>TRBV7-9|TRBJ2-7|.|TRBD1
TGTGCCAGCAGCCCGGGGACAGGGTCTAGCTACGAGCAGTACTTC
CASSPGTGSSYEQYF
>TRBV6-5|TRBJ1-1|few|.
TGTGCCAGCAGTTACACTCACACCGGGAGGAACACTGAAGCTTTCTTT
CASSYTHTGRNTEAFF
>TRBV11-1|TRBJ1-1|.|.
TGTGCCAGCAGCCCCGGGACTTCCGAAGCTTTCTTT
CASSPGTSEAFF
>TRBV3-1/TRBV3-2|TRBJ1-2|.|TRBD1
TGTGCCAGCAGCCAAGCAGGACAGGGGGCGGGTGGCTACACCTTC
CASSQAGQGAGGYTF
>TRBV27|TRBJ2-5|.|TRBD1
TGTGCCAGCAGTCGTCCGGGACAGGGAGTGAAGACCCAGTACTTC
CASSRPGQGVKTQYF
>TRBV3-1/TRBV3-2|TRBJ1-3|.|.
TGTGCCAGCAGCCAGGAATCAGGGTCTTCTGGAAACACCATATATTTT
CASSQESGSSGNTIYF
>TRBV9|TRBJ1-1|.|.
TGTGCCAGCAGCGTCGACGGGAACTCTTACACTGAAGCTTTCTTT
CASSVDGNSYTEAFF
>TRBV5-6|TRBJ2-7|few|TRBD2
TGTGCCAGCAGCCGGGTTGCGGGGGGGCTGCGCTACGAGCAGTACTTC
CASSRVAGGLRYEQYF
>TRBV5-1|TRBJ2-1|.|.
TGCGCCAGCAGCTTGGGACAGCTCCACAATGAGCAGTTCTTC
CASSLGQLHNEQFF
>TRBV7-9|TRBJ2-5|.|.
TGTGCCAGCAGCCAACAAACTAGCTTGGAGACCCAGTACTTC
CASSQQTSLETQYF
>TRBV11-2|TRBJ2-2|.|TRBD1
TGTGCCAGCAGCCCTCGACAGGGGGCGAACACCGGGGAGCTGTTTTTT
CASSPRQGANTGELFF
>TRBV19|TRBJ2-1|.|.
TGTGCCAGTAGTACGATGAGGGCGAGGTTGACGTGGAATGAGCAGTTCTTC
CASSTMRARLTWNEQFF
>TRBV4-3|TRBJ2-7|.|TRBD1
TGCGCCAGCAGCCAAGATAAGGGGACAGGTTTCTACGAGCAGTACTTC
CASSQDKGTGFYEQYF
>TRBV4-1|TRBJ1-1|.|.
TGCGCCAGCAGCCATCCCGACAGAGAAGCTTTCTTT
CASSHPDREAFF
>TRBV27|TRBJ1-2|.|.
TGTGCCAGCAGTTTATGGGGGCAGGGGCCCTATGGCTACACCTTC
CASSLWGQGPYGYTF
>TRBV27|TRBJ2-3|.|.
TGTGCCAGCAGCCTCACTATAGCAACAGATACGCAGTATTTT
CASSLTIATDTQYF
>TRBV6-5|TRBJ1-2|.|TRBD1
TGTGCCCTTACCGTGGGACAGGGGGAATATGGCTACACCTTC
CALTVGQGEYGYTF
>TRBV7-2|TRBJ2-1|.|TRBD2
TGTGCCAGCAGCTTCCGGGGGGGGAGCTCCTACAATGAGCAGTTCTTC
CASSFRGGSSYNEQFF
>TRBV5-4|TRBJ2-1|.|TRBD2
TGTGCCAGCAGCTCTAAAGCGGGGCTAAACTACAATGAGCAGTTCTTC
CASSSKAGLNYNEQFF
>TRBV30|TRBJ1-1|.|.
TGTGCCTGGAAGCACAGCCTGAACACTGAAGCTTTCTTT
CAWKHSLNTEAFF
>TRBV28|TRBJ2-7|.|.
TGTGCCAGCAGTTACAGGGCTAACGAGCAGTACTTC
CASSYRANEQYF
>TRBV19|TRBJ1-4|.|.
TGTGCCAGTAGTATGGGATGGGTGTCAAGGGGGAGTGAAAAACTGTTTTTT
CASSMGWVSRGSEKLFF
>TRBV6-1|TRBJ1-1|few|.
TGTGCCAGCAGTGAAGTCAGGACTCTTGAAGCTTTCTTT
CASSEVRTLEAFF
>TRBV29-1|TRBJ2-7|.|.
TGCAGCGTTGTATCGTACGAGCAGTACTTC
CSVVSYEQYF
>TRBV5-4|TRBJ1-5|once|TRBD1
TGTGCCAGCAGCTTAGGGACAGGCTTGAATCAGCCCCAGCATTTT
CASSLGTGLNQPQHF
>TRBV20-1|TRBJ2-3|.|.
TGCAGTGCCCCTAATGGAGATACGCAGTATTTT
CSAPNGDTQYF
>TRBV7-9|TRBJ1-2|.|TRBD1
TGTGCCAGCAGCTTACCACGCGGGGACAGGGGGTCTGGCTACACCTTC
CASSLPRGDRGSGYTF
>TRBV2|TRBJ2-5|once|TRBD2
TGTGCCAGCAGCAGCGGACTAGAAAGGACCCAGTACTTC
CASSSGLERTQYF
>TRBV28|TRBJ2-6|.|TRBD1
TGTGCCAGCAGTTTAACAGGGGGATCTGGGGCCAACGTCCTGACTTTC
CASSLTGGSGANVLTF
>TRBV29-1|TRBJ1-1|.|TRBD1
TGCAGCGTGGTGGACAGGGAGGGCACTGAAGCTTTCTTT
CSVVDREGTEAFF
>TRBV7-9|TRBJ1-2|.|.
TGTGCCAGCAGCTTAGAGGTTTTAGGGGGGGTCAACTATGGCTACACCTTC
CASSLEVLGGVNYGYTF